These T cell receptor beta chains were read from a single sample in a study of T cell responses to AZD1222 COVID-19 vaccine. Sequencing was performed with immunoSEQ multiplex PCR; in TCRdb, only in-frame clones are kept and a portion is missing. The sample includes roughly 130,000 clones, around 94% seen only once; the top ten take 5.5% to 8%. The starting material was peripheral blood, obtained on day 0 of AZD1222 vaccination. The receptors were sampled from an adult in good health. The CDR3 runs from the conserved cysteine through the conserved F or W. The order of the fields is D gene, clone size, J gene, V gene, CDR3 protein, CDR3 DNA. D genes are given only for firm matches. Only some rows state a clone size, as once, few, many or a class for expanded clones.

>-|-|TRBJ1-4|TRBV28
CASSLVGEKLFF
TGTGCCAGCAGTTTAGTGGGCGAAAAACTGTTTTTT
>-|once|TRBJ2-1|TRBV7-2
CASSLRISYNEQFF
TGTGCCAGCAGCTTACGGATCTCCTACAATGAGCAGTTCTTC
>TRBD1|-|TRBJ1-1|TRBV19
CASTIDRGYNTEAFF
TGTGCCAGTACCATCGACAGGGGCTACAACACTGAAGCTTTCTTT
>-|-|TRBJ1-1|TRBV3-1/TRBV3-2
CASSQNGGGTEAFF
TGTGCCAGCAGCCAAAATGGAGGGGGAACTGAAGCTTTCTTT
>-|-|TRBJ2-7|TRBV4-3
CASSIGLGNEQYF
TGCGCCAGCAGCATAGGGCTCGGGAACGAGCAGTACTTC
>-|-|TRBJ2-1|TRBV7-6
CASSHPTGAYNEQFF
TGTGCCAGCAGCCACCCCACAGGCGCCTACAATGAGCAGTTCTTC
>-|-|TRBJ2-7|TRBV27
CASGIAGVHEQYF
TGTGCCAGCGGAATCGCAGGGGTGCACGAGCAGTACTTC
>TRBD2|-|TRBJ2-7|TRBV4-1
CASSHFAAGGLYEQYF
TGCGCCAGCAGCCACTTTGCAGCGGGAGGGCTCTACGAGCAGTACTTC
>-|once|TRBJ1-2|TRBV4-3
CASSQERWAGATYGYTF
TGCGCCAGCAGCCAAGAACGGTGGGCGGGGGCAACCTATGGCTACACCTTC
>TRBD1|-|TRBJ1-5|TRBV19
CASSTGTGSHQPQHF
TGTGCCAGTAGTACCGGGACAGGCAGCCATCAGCCCCAGCATTTT
>-|-|TRBJ1-2|TRBV5-1
CASSFGDNYGYTF
TGCGCCAGCAGCTTTGGGGACAACTATGGCTACACCTTC
>-|-|TRBJ2-7|TRBV19
CASRSSALGGTYEQYF
TGTGCCAGTAGGTCATCTGCTTTGGGCGGGACCTACGAGCAGTACTTC
>TRBD2|-|TRBJ2-1|TRBV5-5
CASSLTSGSSYNEQFF
TGTGCCAGCAGTTTGACTAGCGGAAGCTCCTACAATGAGCAGTTCTTC
>TRBD2|-|TRBJ2-3|TRBV30
CAWRLAGGTDTQYF
TGTGCCTGGCGACTAGCGGGGGGCACAGATACGCAGTATTTT
>TRBD1|-|TRBJ1-2|TRBV16
CASSLTGRGYGYTF
TGTGCCAGCAGCCTGACAGGGCGCGGCTATGGCTACACCTTC
>-|-|TRBJ2-1|TRBV9
CASSVAELNEQFF
TGTGCCAGCAGCGTAGCGGAACTGAATGAGCAGTTCTTC
>TRBD1|-|TRBJ2-7|TRBV28
CASSSFPQTGGFEQYF
TGTGCCAGCAGTTCGTTCCCACAAACAGGGGGCTTCGAGCAGTACTTC
>-|few|TRBJ1-4|TRBV28
CASSLGGSNEKLFF
TGTGCCAGCAGTTTGGGGGGTTCCAATGAAAAACTGTTTTTT
>-|-|TRBJ2-7|TRBV4-3
CASSPNLAGVTNEQYF
TGCGCCAGCAGCCCGAATCTTGCAGGGGTAACCAACGAGCAGTACTTC
>-|-|TRBJ1-1|TRBV2
CASRDSSRAFF
TGTGCCAGCAGGGACAGTTCCAGAGCTTTCTTT
>-|-|TRBJ1-5|TRBV27
CASSQRPLGGNQPQHF
TGTGCCAGCAGTCAACGACCCCTGGGGGGCAATCAGCCCCAGCATTTT
>-|-|TRBJ2-7|TRBV27
CASSVRAGSYNSYEQYF
TGTGCCAGTTCCGTCCGGGCCGGGAGCTATAACTCCTACGAGCAGTACTTC
>-|-|TRBJ2-3|TRBV7-2
CASSLDPTTYYTQYF
TGTGCCAGCAGCTTAGATCCTACGACGTACTATACGCAGTATTTT
>-|-|TRBJ1-2|TRBV19
CASSLQVSAVANYGYTF
TGTGCCAGTAGCCTACAGGTCTCCGCTGTAGCTAACTATGGCTACACCTTC
>TRBD1|-|TRBJ2-2|TRBV18
CASSPGTGATGELFF
TGTGCCAGCTCACCAGGGACAGGGGCCACCGGGGAGCTGTTTTTT
>TRBD1|-|TRBJ1-5|TRBV19
CASSISRDRNQPQHF
TGTGCCAGTAGTATCTCCCGGGACAGAAATCAGCCCCAGCATTTT
>-|-|TRBJ2-1|TRBV4-1
CASSQGTVLSYNEQFF
TGCGCCAGCAGCCAAGGGACTGTCCTCTCCTACAATGAGCAGTTCTTC
>TRBD1|-|TRBJ1-5|TRBV18
CASSPQGGNQPQHF
TGTGCCAGCTCACCCCAGGGGGGCAATCAGCCCCAGCATTTT
>-|-|TRBJ1-1|TRBV2
CASSAVGFGEAFF
TGTGCCAGCAGCGCAGTAGGGTTCGGTGAAGCTTTCTTT
>-|-|TRBJ2-1|TRBV10-3
CAISRDSSYNEQFF
TGTGCCATCAGTCGGGACTCTTCCTACAATGAGCAGTTCTTC
>-|-|TRBJ1-2|TRBV14
CASSQGYLWHYGYTF
TGTGCCAGCAGCCAAGGGTACCTTTGGCACTATGGCTACACCTTC
>-|-|TRBJ1-3|TRBV7-2
CASSSGTTGNTIYF
TGTGCCAGCAGCTCAGGGACTACTGGAAACACCATATATTTT
>-|-|TRBJ1-2|TRBV3-1/TRBV3-2
CASSQLGPGNGYTF
TGTGCCAGCAGCCAATTGGGACCCGGAAATGGCTACACCTTC
>TRBD1|-|TRBJ2-5|TRBV5-1
CASSLVQGTGEETQYF
TGCGCCAGCAGCTTGGTACAAGGGACAGGGGAAGAGACCCAGTACTTC
>TRBD1|-|TRBJ1-2|TRBV5-1
CASSLAPGTGGDGYTF
TGCGCCAGCAGCTTGGCCCCCGGGACAGGGGGGGATGGCTACACCTTC
>-|-|TRBJ1-1|TRBV28
CASRIPSGAVAFF
TGTGCCAGCAGGATCCCCTCCGGGGCAGTTGCTTTCTTT
>TRBD1|few|TRBJ1-5|TRBV2
CASRSYHGTGESNQPQHF
TGTGCCAGCAGGAGTTATCATGGGACAGGCGAAAGCAATCAGCCCCAGCATTTT
>-|-|TRBJ2-2|TRBV3-1/TRBV3-2
CASSQSGTTTGELFF
TGTGCCAGCAGCCAATCCGGGACCACTACCGGGGAGCTGTTTTTT